This T cell receptor beta chain appears in the sequencing data of a study of glioma-infiltrating T cells after dendritic cell vaccination. Data came from immunoSEQ multiplex PCR; TCRdb stores just in-frame clones and leaves some out. This table holds tens of thousands of clones, about 90% found once. This CDR3 comprises 15 residues. V lost 5 bases to trimming and J lost 6 bases, with 19 bases between them. The germline V gene encodes CDR1 MNHEY and CDR2 SVGAGI. Before vaccination, two weeks after the third vaccination, and at progression, PBMC were collected. This rearrangement joins TRBV6-5 to TRBJ1-1; D is perhaps TRBD1 (5 bases). The receptor's source is a human donor with glioblastoma. Sequencing used blood, obtained before dendritic cell vaccination. The CDR3 DNA reads TGTGCCAGCAGTCCCCCCCTGGGGGGGATGCCTGAAGCTTTCTTT. Protein product: CASSPPLGGMPEAFF.